These 30 T cell receptor beta chains originate from one sample sequenced in a study of cytomegalovirus exposure and HLA in healthy donors. Primers for the PCR totalled 60 Vbeta and 13 Jbeta. Only in-frame clones appear in the TCRdb table, and some are missing; sequencing was by immunoSEQ multiplex PCR. This table holds about 96,000 clones, around 74% found once. Sequencing used PBMCs. These receptors all come from a woman between 70 and 85 years old in good health and CMV-seropositive.

V usage is TRBV27 and J usage is TRBJ1-2, with D hard to call. Looked up from germline, CDR1 is MNHEY and CDR2 is SMNVEV (reference sequence). The V end lost 0 bases, the J end lost 8 bases, and 13 bases lay between the germline ends. The CDR3 spans 14 residues. CDR3: CASSLSSGREGYTF. CDR3 sequence (DNA): TGTGCCAGCAGTTTATCGAGTGGGAGGGAGGGCTACACCTTC.

This sequence joins TRBV28 and TRBJ1-2; a possible D gene is TRBD1 (6 bases). The CDR3 has 15 residues. V was pared by 2 bases and J by 7 bases, with 17 bases between. Per germline, CDR1 MDHEN and CDR2 SYDVKM. The CDR3 reads CASSLGGRTDGGYTF. The CDR3 DNA is TGTGCCAGCAGTTTAGGAGGCCGGACAGACGGTGGCTACACCTTC.

CDR3 in amino acids: CASSNRDRGTDTQYF. The CDR3 DNA reads as TGCGCCAGCAGCAACCGGGACAGGGGCACAGATACGCAGTATTTT. V and J are TRBV4-3 and TRBJ2-3, with 9 bases aligning to TRBD1. The germline CDR1 and CDR2 sequences are LGHNA and YSLEER. This CDR3 is built from 15 residues. Losses at the gene ends were 5 bases for V and 1 base for J; bases not matched to a gene: 4.

Comment on this clone: The junction departs from germline at one end; a sequencing error may be responsible. The rearrangement uses TRBV7-7 and TRBJ2-5; 8 bases match TRBD1. Germline CDR1 and CDR2: SSHAT and FNYEAQ (reference sequence). The CDR3 is made up of 13 amino acids. The CDR3 loop is CASTRDRQETQYF. The CDR3 region has the DNA TGTGCTAGCACCAGGGACAGGCAGGAGACCCAGTACTTC.

This rearrangement joins TRBV19 to TRBJ1-5, with unresolved D. The CDR3 loop spans 13 amino acids. The V gene lost 3 bases and the J gene lost 6 bases, with 9 bases spanning the gap. Germline lookup yields CDR1 LNHDA and CDR2 SQIVND (reference sequence). The CDR3 loop reads CASSITAVQPQHF. The CDR3 bases are TGTGCCAGTAGTATCACCGCGGTTCAGCCCCAGCATTTT.

Here the CDR3 reads CASSQQGNTGELFF. DNA of the CDR3: TGCGCCAGCAGCCAACAGGGTAACACCGGGGAGCTGTTTTTT. The genes are TRBV4-3 and TRBJ2-2, with D possibly TRBD1 on 5 matching bases. From germline, CDR1 is LGHNA and CDR2 YSLEER. V dropped 2 bases and J dropped 2 bases, with 6 bases sitting between them. The CDR3 spans 14 residues.

To note about this clone: One junction end does not reproduce the germline sequence, and a read error may be involved. The V gene is TRBV7-9, the J gene TRBJ2-3, with TRBD2 matching 10 bases. Germline V gene sequence: CDR1 SEHNR, CDR2 FQNEAQ (reference sequence). The CDR3 length is 18 residues. The DNA for the CDR3 is TGTTCCAGCAGCTCGCGAGCGGGGGGGAGACGCGGCACAGATACGCAGTATTTT. Its protein is CSSSSRAGGRRGTDTQYF.

The rearrangement links TRBV28 to TRBJ1-4; D is ambiguous. The V end was cut by 8 bases, the J end by 3 bases, with 10 bases between. Germline V gives CDR1 MDHEN, CDR2 SYDVKM. This CDR3 region has 13 residues. The CDR3 DNA follows: TGTGCCAGCGGACTCGGGGCTAATGAAAAACTGTTTTTT. This encodes CASGLGANEKLFF.

The chain has TRBV5-1 and TRBJ2-7, with TRBD1 matching over 8 bases. The V segment lost 4 bases and the J segment 5 bases; nucleotides outside the gene matches: 2. This CDR3 is built from 12 residues. CDR1 SGHRS and CDR2 YFSETQ come from the germline V gene. CDR3 protein: CASSGGQDEQYF. The CDR3 DNA sequence: TGCGCCAGCAGCGGGGGACAGGACGAGCAGTACTTC.

This chain connects TRBV19 to TRBJ2-2; D is uncertain. The CDR3 consists of 11 residues. V lost 6 bases and J lost 7, with 6 bases in between. The germline V gene has CDR1 LNHDA and CDR2 SQIVND (reference sequence). The CDR3 nucleotides are TGTGCCAGTAGATACGGCGGGGAGCTGTTTTTT. Amino acid sequence: CASRYGGELFF.

The rearrangement uses TRBV13 and TRBJ2-7, with D possibly TRBD1 on 6 matching bases. The CDR3 length is 15 residues. Per the germline V gene, CDR1 is PRHDT and CDR2 is FYEKMQ (reference sequence). V was pared by 1 base and J by 0 bases, with 10 bases between. DNA for the CDR3: TGTGCCAGCAGCTTAGTCACAGGGAGCTCCTACGAGCAGTACTTC. This codes for CASSLVTGSSYEQYF. The variable domain in full, with the rest retrieved from reference TRBV13 and TRBJ2-7, is AAGVIQSPRHLIKEKRETATLKCYPIPRHDTVYWYQQGPGQDPQFLISFYEKMQSDKGSIPDRFSAQQFSDYHSELNMSSLELGDSALYFCASSLVTGSSYEQYFGPGTRLTVT.

The rearrangement links TRBV7-9 to TRBJ1-1; TRBD1 agrees at 7 bases. CDR1 is SEHNR and CDR2 is FQNEAQ in the germline V gene (reference sequence). The CDR3 has 15 residues. V lost 5 bases and J lost 3; bases outside the gene matches: 9. In DNA, the CDR3 is TGTGCCAGCAGCGTAGGGGACAGCCGGGACACTGAAGCTTTCTTT. The encoded protein is CASSVGDSRDTEAFF.

J is TRBJ1-5 and V is TRBV19, with D unclear. Germline CDR1 is LNHDA and CDR2 is SQIVND (reference sequence). V was shortened by 8 bases and J by 0 bases, with 11 bases between the two germline ends. The CDR3 totals 14 residues. In nucleotides, the CDR3 is TGTGCCAGTCGGACGGGAAATAGCAATCAGCCCCAGCATTTT. Translation: CASRTGNSNQPQHF.

This clone was seen more than once but under ten times. J is TRBJ2-3 and V is TRBV30, with 8 bases fitting TRBD2. The V gene end was trimmed by 1 base and the J gene end by 4 bases; junction bases not matched to a gene: 13. The CDR3 length is 17 residues. Germline values: CDR1 GTSNPN, CDR2 SVGIG (reference sequence). CDR3 DNA sequence: TGTGCCTGGAGTGCGAAGAGACTAGCGCCTGGGGCAGATACGCAGTATTTT. Translation gives CAWSAKRLAPGADTQYF.

The chain uses TRBV9 and TRBJ1-5, with D uncertain. The germline V and J ends were trimmed by 2 bases and 4 bases, with 13 bases remaining between them. This CDR3 spans 15 amino acids. Germline V gene sequence: CDR1 SGDLS, CDR2 YYNGEE. CDR3: CASSVGLSRNQPQHF. The CDR3 DNA reads as TGTGCCAGCAGCGTTGGACTTTCTAGGAATCAGCCCCAGCATTTT.

V and J are TRBV5-1 and TRBJ1-1; possibly TRBD1 for D (6 bases). The CDR3 is 14 residues long. Trimming removed 4 bases at V and 3 bases at J, with 13 bases between. Germline V gene data show CDR1 as SGHRS and CDR2 as YFSETQ. CDR3 region: CASSAGQWDTEAFF. CDR3 in DNA: TGCGCCAGCAGCGCTGGACAGTGGGACACTGAAGCTTTCTTT.

The rearrangement uses TRBV18 and TRBJ2-1; tentatively, D is TRBD2 (5 bases). The germline V gene has CDR1 KGHSH and CDR2 LQKENI. V lost 4 bases to trimming and J lost 6 bases, with 16 bases between them. The CDR3 spans 15 residues. CDR3 nucleotide sequence: TGTGCCAGCTCACAAAGATCCGCGGGCGGCAATGAGCAGTTCTTC. This gives the protein CASSQRSAGGNEQFF.

The rearrangement joins TRBV7-2 to TRBJ1-1, with D possibly matching TRBD1 (6 bases). V was shortened by 4 bases and J by 10 bases, with 13 bases between the two germline ends. Germline V gene data show CDR1 as SGHTA and CDR2 as FQGNSA. The CDR3 consists of 12 residues. The CDR3 sequence: CASSSTGITAFF. CDR3 nucleotides: TGTGCCAGCAGCTCCACAGGGATTACAGCTTTCTTT. The full variable domain, completed using reference TRBV7-2 and TRBJ1-1, is GAGVSQSPSNKVTEKGKDVELRCDPISGHTALYWYRQSLGQGLEFLIYFQGNSAPDKSGLPSDRFSAERTGGSVSTLTIQRTQQEDSAVYLCASSSTGITAFFGQGTRLTVV.

The gene calls are TRBV28 and TRBJ2-1; 9 bases agree with TRBD1. The CDR3 runs 14 residues. The trim removed 5 bases at V and 12 bases at J, leaving 11 bases unmatched. The germline CDR1 and CDR2 sequences are MDHEN and SYDVKM. CDR3 sequence: CASSLMTGGRGQFF. The CDR3 DNA sequence: TGTGCCAGCAGTCTTATGACAGGGGGTAGGGGGCAGTTCTTC.

The chain is built from TRBV5-1 and TRBJ2-1; D is possibly TRBD2 (5 bases). The CDR3 is 15 residues long. The V and J ends lost 1 base and 9 bases respectively, with 17 bases between them. Looked up from germline, CDR1 is SGHRS and CDR2 is YFSETQ. The CDR3 here is CASSLLTGTASEQFF. The CDR3 coding sequence is TGCGCCAGCAGCTTGTTGACGGGAACGGCGAGTGAGCAGTTCTTC. The variable domain in full, completed from reference TRBV5-1 and TRBJ2-1, reads KAGVTQTPRYLIKTRGQQVTLSCSPISGHRSVSWYQQTPGQGLQFLFEYFSETQRNKGNFPGRFSGRQFSNSRSEMNVSTLELGDSALYLCASSLLTGTASEQFFGPGTRLTVL.

The J gene is TRBJ1-3, the V gene TRBV6-5; D ambiguous. Per germline, CDR1 MNHEY and CDR2 SVGAGI. V lost 0 bases, J lost 2 bases, and 11 bases lay in between. CDR3 length: 16 residues. The CDR3 reads CASSYSRQDPGNTIYF. The CDR3 region has the DNA TGTGCCAGCAGTTACTCGCGCCAGGATCCTGGAAACACCATATATTTT.

The chain is built from TRBV4-3 and TRBJ2-3, with D possibly being TRBD2 (6 bases). The CDR3 loop spans 16 amino acids. Looked up from germline, CDR1 is LGHNA and CDR2 is YSLEER. The V gene lost 1 base and the J gene lost 1 base, with 12 bases spanning the gap. Written as DNA, the CDR3 is TGCGCCAGCAGCCAAGTTGCGGGGAGCGGCACAGATACGCAGTATTTT. Translating gives CASSQVAGSGTDTQYF.

The rearrangement links TRBV27 to TRBJ2-1; TRBD2 agrees at 10 bases. The CDR3 covers 16 residues. Germline V gene sequence: CDR1 MNHEY, CDR2 SMNVEV (reference sequence). The V gene end was trimmed by 6 bases and the J gene end by 1 base; junction bases not matched to a gene: 6. Written as DNA, the CDR3 is TGTGCCAGCAGGTCTCTTAGCGGGAGGTCCTACAATGAGCAGTTCTTC. Translation: CASRSLSGRSYNEQFF.

The chain employs TRBV4-1 and TRBJ2-1; tentatively, D is TRBD1 (6 bases). There are 14 residues in the CDR3. Germline V CDR1 and CDR2: MGHRA, YSYEKL. The V and J ends lost 2 bases and 4 bases respectively, with 9 bases between them. The CDR3 DNA follows: TGCGCCAGCAGCCAAAACGGGACATACAATGAGCAGTTCTTC. Translation gives CASSQNGTYNEQFF.

This chain joins TRBV6-5 and TRBJ2-4, with 10 bases that match TRBD2. CDR1 and CDR2 from the germline V gene are MNHEY and SVGAGI. Trimming took 5 bases from V and 8 from J; bases not matched to a gene: 6. The CDR3 length is 14 residues. This CDR3 reads CASSLSGRFDIQYF. The CDR3 nucleotides read TGTGCCAGCAGTCTTAGCGGGAGGTTTGACATTCAGTACTTC.

This clone was picked up a small number of times. The rearrangement uses TRBV15 and TRBJ1-5; a weak D match, TRBD1 (6 bases). The length of the CDR3 is 15 residues. V was shortened by 0 bases and J by 7 bases, with 13 bases between the two germline ends. Germline-derived CDR1 and CDR2 are LNHNV and YYDKDF (reference sequence). DNA of the CDR3: TGTGCCACCAGCAGAGATAGGGCAGGGGAGCAGCCCCAGCATTTT. As protein: CATSRDRAGEQPQHF.

This clone has a handful of counts. This chain connects TRBV30 to TRBJ1-2; D is unclear. Germline V gene lookup returns CDR1 GTSNPN and CDR2 SVGIG (reference sequence). The ends were cut back, 3 bases at V and 2 bases at J, with 10 bases in the middle. The CDR3 length is 13 residues. The CDR3 spells CAWSRRRNYGYTF. The CDR3 bases are TGTGCCTGGAGCAGACGGCGGAACTATGGCTACACCTTC.

This clone was seen once. The chain carries TRBV10-1 and TRBJ2-7; D is unclear. CDR1 is WNHNN, CDR2 SYGVQD, per germline (reference sequence). Trimming shortened V by 3 bases and J by 0 bases, and 9 bases separated the two germline ends. This CDR3 contains 14 residues. The CDR3 protein is CASSDAGLSYEQYF. As DNA, the CDR3 is TGCGCCAGCAGTGATGCAGGTCTCTCCTACGAGCAGTACTTC.

The genes are TRBV23-1 and TRBJ2-5, with TRBD1 identical over 7 bases. TRBV23-1 is flagged as an ORF with uncertain function. This CDR3 spans 14 amino acids. Losses at the gene ends were 5 bases for V and 3 bases for J; bases not matched to a gene: 6. For the CDR3, the DNA is TGCGCCAGCAGTTATACCACAGGGGAAGAGACCCAGTACTTC. Amino acids: CASSYTTGEETQYF.

This rearrangement joins TRBV7-9 to TRBJ1-2; 8 nucleotides align to TRBD1. CDR1 is SEHNR, CDR2 FQNEAQ, per germline (reference sequence). V shed 2 bases, J shed 4 bases, and the junction held 3 bases outside the gene matches. CDR3 length equals 14 residues. The CDR3 bases are TGTGCCAGCAGCTTAACAGGGGGTATCTATGGCTACACCTTC. Its protein product is CASSLTGGIYGYTF.